Each of the 24 T cell receptor beta chains below was sequenced from the same sample in a study of shared clonotypes between healthy human individuals. Sequencing was performed with immunoSEQ multiplex PCR; in TCRdb, only in-frame clones are kept and a portion is missing. The sample lists 850,000 to 1,200,000 clones, roughly 80% occurring once. What was sequenced was memory CD4+ T cells sorted from blood. As for subset: CD45RA-negative fraction. The receptors come from a man between 18 and 35 years old in good health.

The chain combines TRBV7-8 with TRBJ2-7; TRBD1 agrees at 7 bases. V gave up 4 bases and J gave up 5 bases; unmatched junction bases: 8. Per the germline V gene, CDR1 is SGHVS and CDR2 is FQNEAQ. The CDR3 spans 14 residues. The CDR3 here is CASSSRTTGNEQYF. The CDR3 DNA sequence: TGTGCCAGCAGCTCCCGGACGACAGGGAACGAGCAGTACTTC.

The chain is built from TRBV5-1 and TRBJ1-3; D is uncertain. The ends were cut back, 0 bases at V and 4 bases at J, with 14 bases in the middle. The CDR3 has 16 residues. Germline V CDR1 and CDR2: SGHRS, YFSETQ. CDR3 region: CASSLATRNLGNTIYF. In DNA, the CDR3 is TGCGCCAGCAGCTTGGCTACCAGGAACCTCGGAAACACCATATATTTT.

J is TRBJ2-7 and V is TRBV14, with 9 bases identical to TRBD1. This CDR3 contains 16 residues. Germline V CDR1 and CDR2: SGHDN, FVKESK. With V trimmed by 1 base and J by 2 bases, 6 bases remained unmatched. CDR3 amino acids: CASSQVHWTGAYEQYF. The CDR3, as DNA: TGTGCCAGCAGCCAAGTACATTGGACAGGGGCCTACGAGCAGTACTTC.

The chain links TRBV5-1 to TRBJ2-2; weak D call: TRBD2 (6 bases). The CDR3 loop spans 14 amino acids. Germline loops: CDR1 SGHRS, CDR2 YFSETQ. With 3 bases removed from V and 7 bases from J, the gap between germline ends came to 13 bases. CDR3 nucleotide sequence: TGCGCCAGCAGCTCTACTAGCTTGGACGGGGAGCTGTTTTTT. The encoded protein is CASSSTSLDGELFF.

The chain carries TRBV28 and TRBJ1-5; no clear D gene. Germline V gene data show CDR1 as MDHEN and CDR2 as SYDVKM. CDR3 size: 14 residues. V was pared by 5 bases and J by 11 bases, with 19 bases between. DNA of the CDR3: TGTGCCAGCAGTCCTACATACTTCCTACGAGCCCAGCATTTT. It specifies CASSPTYFLRAQHF.

This chain joins TRBV9 and TRBJ1-3, with TRBD1 matching over 8 bases. The CDR3 sequence is 16 residues long. Trimming removed 2 bases from V and 0 bases from J; junction bases left unmatched: 4. Per germline, CDR1 SGDLS and CDR2 YYNGEE. CDR3 sequence (DNA): TGTGCCAGCAGCGTCGACAGGGGTCTCTCTGGAAACACCATATATTTT. This encodes CASSVDRGLSGNTIYF.

The chain links TRBV19 to TRBJ1-6; TRBD1 might be the D (5 bases). V was cut by 7 bases and J by 3 bases, with 13 bases left in between. The CDR3 length is 15 residues. The germline V gene has CDR1 LNHDA and CDR2 SQIVND (reference sequence). The CDR3 nucleotides are TGTGCCAGTACCAATGACCAGGGCTATAATTCACCCCTCCACTTT. Residues: CASTNDQGYNSPLHF. Full variable domain (missing parts from reference TRBV19 and TRBJ1-6): DGGITQSPKYLFRKEGQNVTLSCEQNLNHDAMYWYRQDPGQGLRLIYYSQIVNDFQKGDIAEGYSVSREKKESFPLTVTSAQKNPTAFYLCASTNDQGYNSPLHFGNGTRLTVT.

V and J are TRBV30 and TRBJ1-5; D is unclear. Trimming removed 0 bases from V and 4 bases from J, with 10 bases in between. Germline V lookup: CDR1 GTSNPN, CDR2 SVGIG (reference sequence). This CDR3 has 14 amino acids. CDR3 coding DNA: TGTGCCTGGAGTGTACAGTGGGGAAATCAGCCCCAGCATTTT. Its protein product is CAWSVQWGNQPQHF. Full variable domain (outside the CDR3, taken from reference TRBV30 and TRBJ1-5): SQTIHQWPATLVQPVGSPLSLECTVEGTSNPNLYWYRQAAGRGLQLLFYSVGIGQISSEVPQNLSASRPQDRQFILSSKKLLLSDSGFYLCAWSVQWGNQPQHFGDGTRLSIL.

This clone was observed at least ten times. The sample has other DNA sequences that encode this CDR3 too. The V call is TRBV28, the J call TRBJ1-1; a possible D gene is TRBD1 (5 bases). Per the germline V gene, CDR1 is MDHEN and CDR2 is SYDVKM. The CDR3 is 16 amino acids. The germline V and J ends were trimmed by 3 bases and 1 base, with 15 bases remaining between them. This CDR3 reads CASSFPRGQGNTEAFF. DNA of the CDR3: TGTGCCAGCAGTTTCCCCCGGGGCCAGGGGAACACTGAAGCTTTCTTT.

This chain uses TRBV10-2 with TRBJ1-4; D gene ambiguous. There are 14 residues in the CDR3. V lost 0 bases and J 4 bases, leaving 6 bases between the germline ends. Germline V lookup: CDR1 WSHSY, CDR2 SAAADI. The CDR3 loop reads CASSESRDNEKLFF. The CDR3 nucleotides read TGCGCCAGCAGTGAGTCAAGGGATAATGAAAAACTGTTTTTT.

The chain combines TRBV6-6 with TRBJ2-7, with 7 bases identical to TRBD1. The V gene end was trimmed by 7 bases and the J gene end by 6 bases; junction bases not matched to a gene: 12. Germline V lookup: CDR1 MNHNY, CDR2 SVGAGI (reference sequence). CDR3 length: 14 amino acids. The CDR3 nucleotides are TGTGCCAGCACTGACCAGGGGGTCTTGAGCGAGCAGTACTTC. Translation gives CASTDQGVLSEQYF.

This clone appeared a few times. The CDR3 protein is CASCRTGNTEAFF. CDR3 DNA: TGTGCCAGTTGTAGGACAGGGAACACTGAAGCTTTCTTT. The chain carries TRBV19 and TRBJ1-1; the match to TRBD1 covers 7 bases. Per germline, CDR1 LNHDA and CDR2 SQIVND (reference sequence). This CDR3 has 13 amino acids. Trimming removed 8 bases from V and 1 base from J; junction bases left unmatched: 4.

The CDR3 here is CASSDRQGRQAFF. The CDR3 DNA reads TGTGCCAGCAGTGACAGACAGGGTCGGCAGGCTTTCTTT. This sequence joins TRBV6-4 and TRBJ1-1; the match to TRBD1 covers 7 bases. CDR3 size: 13 residues. The germline V gene has CDR1 MRHNA and CDR2 SNTAGT. V gave up 2 bases and J gave up 11 bases; unmatched junction bases: 8.

This clone occurred many times. Distinct nucleotide sequences in the sample also encode this CDR3. The chain's CDR3 is CASSYGLAVYNEQFF. The CDR3 region has the DNA TGCGCCAGCAGCTACGGACTAGCGGTGTACAATGAGCAGTTCTTC. The genes are TRBV4-3 and TRBJ2-1; TRBD2 agrees at 10 bases. The V and J ends lost 5 bases and 4 bases, in that order; junction bases with no gene match: 5. The CDR3 totals 15 residues. CDR1 LGHNA and CDR2 YSLEER come from the germline V gene.

There are a few counts of this clone. The gene calls are TRBV6-6 and TRBJ2-3; D is possibly TRBD2 (6 bases). Between the trimmed V and J ends, which lost 6 bases and 9 bases, there was a span of 10 bases. The CDR3 is 11 amino acids. Germline V lookup: CDR1 MNHNY, CDR2 SVGAGI (reference sequence). The chain's CDR3 is CASSPGETQYF. CDR3 sequence (DNA): TGTGCCAGCAGCCCGGGGGAGACGCAGTATTTT.

This chain joins TRBV19 and TRBJ1-2; 7 bases fit TRBD1. Trimming took 3 bases from V and 4 from J; bases not matched to a gene: 8. The germline CDR1 and CDR2 sequences are LNHDA and SQIVND (reference sequence). The CDR3 contains 15 residues. The CDR3 region has the DNA TGTGCCAGTAGTATCTTCACAGGGGTGTCCTATGGCTACACCTTC. It codes for CASSIFTGVSYGYTF.

About this clone: This sequence may be a read error, since a much larger clone differs from it by one base. The same CDR3 is also encoded by other DNA sequences in this sample. The chain links TRBV7-2 to TRBJ2-2, with D perhaps TRBD1 or TRBD2 (5 bases each). Trimming left V 1 base short and J 4 bases short, with 7 bases between. Germline V gives CDR1 SGHTA, CDR2 FQGNSA. This CDR3 has 14 amino acids. CDR3 sequence reads: CASSLVGGTGELFF. Written as DNA, the CDR3 is TGTGCCAGCAGCTTAGTTGGGGGCACCGGGGAGCTGTTTTTT.

The chain couples TRBV9 to TRBJ1-5; no firm D call. Trimming pared 0 bases from V and 4 bases from J, leaving 8 bases between. The CDR3 contains 14 residues. Germline V gives CDR1 SGDLS, CDR2 YYNGEE. The CDR3 bases are TGTGCCAGCAGCGTAGAGCCGGGGAATCAGCCCCAGCATTTT. Translated, it gives CASSVEPGNQPQHF.

This clone showed up just once. The chain employs TRBV14 and TRBJ1-2; a weak D match, TRBD1 (6 bases). The germline V and J ends were trimmed by 1 base and 8 bases, with 17 bases remaining between them. CDR3 length: 15 residues. Germline loops: CDR1 SGHDN, CDR2 FVKESK. The CDR3 DNA reads as TGTGCCAGCAGCCAAGCCTCACTAACAGGGCTCGGCTACACCTTC. Translating it yields CASSQASLTGLGYTF.

There are a few counts of this clone. The chain carries TRBV5-1 and TRBJ2-5; D gene unclear. This CDR3 has 12 amino acids. V gave up 4 bases and J gave up 3 bases, with 7 bases separating them. CDR1 is SGHRS, CDR2 YFSETQ, per germline. This chain's CDR3 is CASSGFEETQYF. For the CDR3, the DNA is TGCGCCAGCAGCGGATTCGAAGAGACCCAGTACTTC. The whole variable domain, remainder taken from reference TRBV5-1 and TRBJ2-5, is KAGVTQTPRYLIKTRGQQVTLSCSPISGHRSVSWYQQTPGQGLQFLFEYFSETQRNKGNFPGRFSGRQFSNSRSEMNVSTLELGDSALYLCASSGFEETQYFGPGTRLLVL.

This clone has more than one count but fewer than ten. A far larger clone is just one base off, so this is likely a read error. Other DNA sequences in this specimen translate into the identical CDR3. This rearrangement joins TRBV30 to TRBJ1-1, with D hard to call. Germline CDR1 is GTSNPN and CDR2 is SVGIG (reference sequence). Deletions cut 4 bases from V and 1 base from J, with 7 bases between. The CDR3 extends over 12 amino acids. CDR3 in DNA: TGTGCCTGGACTCGACAGAACACTGAAGCTTTCTTT. Protein product: CAWTRQNTEAFF.

This clone was seen a single time. The rearrangement uses TRBV6-1 and TRBJ1-6, with D unclear. The CDR3 contains 13 residues. The germline V gene has CDR1 MNHNS and CDR2 SASEGT. V was shortened by 6 bases and J by 5 bases, with 8 bases between the two germline ends. CDR3 residues: CASRNSHNSPLHF. CDR3 nucleotides: TGTGCCAGCAGGAACAGCCATAATTCACCCCTCCACTTT.

This clone has a handful of counts. J is TRBJ2-3 and V is TRBV28, with 10 bases matching TRBD1. The CDR3 length is 15 residues. V gave up 5 bases and J gave up 4 bases; unmatched junction bases: 6. Germline CDR1 reads MDHEN; CDR2 reads SYDVKM. CDR3 DNA sequence: TGTGCCAGCAGTCTACGACAGGGGGCCGCAGATACGCAGTATTTT. Translation gives CASSLRQGAADTQYF.

This clone occurred a few times. The chain employs TRBV28 and TRBJ2-7, with TRBD2 matching 11 bases. Germline V gives CDR1 MDHEN, CDR2 SYDVKM. This CDR3 has 13 residues. Losses at the gene ends were 5 bases for V and 3 bases for J; bases not matched to a gene: 0. CDR3: CASSTSGGYEQYF. DNA of the CDR3: TGTGCCAGCAGTACTAGCGGGGGCTACGAGCAGTACTTC.